A selection of T cell receptor beta chains follows, all from one sample in a study of blood T cell repertoires in COVID-19. Here immunoSEQ multiplex PCR was the method, and the copy in TCRdb shows in-frame clones only, minus some. The table records nearly 45,000 clones, roughly 84% of them present only once. Sequencing was done on a sample of peripheral blood. The receptors stem from a woman older than 75 with acute or convalescent COVID-19. Each CDR3 is given with its conserved first and last residue. The D gene is left open where the match is weak.

CDR3: CSVGGTPGVEQYF
DNA: TGCAGCGTTGGGGGAACTCCGGGGGTGGAGCAGTACTTC
J: TRBJ2-7
D: NA
V: TRBV29-1

CDR3: CASSEGRGGELFF
DNA: TGTGCCAGCAGTGAAGGGCGGGGCGGGGAGCTGTTTTTT
J: TRBJ2-2
D: NA
V: TRBV2

CDR3: CASSYFPGTSGYEQYF
DNA: TGTGCCAGCAGTTACTTTCCGGGGACTAGCGGCTACGAGCAGTACTTC
J: TRBJ2-7
D: TRBD2
V: TRBV6-5

CDR3: CASSYPGQGYYGYTF
DNA: TGTGCCAGCAGTTACCCCGGACAGGGGTACTATGGCTACACCTTC
J: TRBJ1-2
D: TRBD1
V: TRBV6-6

CDR3: CASSLPGNSSPLHF
DNA: TGTGCCAGCAGCTTACCAGGGAATAGTTCACCCCTCCACTTT
J: TRBJ1-6
D: NA
V: TRBV7-8

CDR3: CASSVTGPYEQYF
DNA: TGCGCCAGCAGCGTAACAGGGCCCTACGAGCAGTACTTC
J: TRBJ2-7
D: NA
V: TRBV5-1

CDR3: CASSLGDREYF
DNA: TGTGCCAGCAGTTTGGGGGACAGGGAATATTTT
J: TRBJ2-3
D: TRBD1
V: TRBV12-3/TRBV12-4

CDR3: CASSFPGTGGNQPQHF
DNA: TGTGCCAGCAGTTTCCCCGGGACAGGGGGTAATCAGCCCCAGCATTTT
J: TRBJ1-5
D: TRBD1
V: TRBV28

CDR3: CASSSRLAGQTYNEQFF
DNA: TGTGCCAGCAGCTCCAGACTAGCGGGACAAACCTACAATGAGCAGTTCTTC
J: TRBJ2-1
D: TRBD2
V: TRBV5-8

CDR3: CAWRAGQPNSPLHF
DNA: TGTGCCTGGAGGGCGGGACAGCCAAATTCACCCCTCCACTTT
J: TRBJ1-6
D: TRBD1
V: TRBV30

CDR3: CASSLDPRVTGEQFF
DNA: TGTGCCAGCAGCTTGGACCCTAGGGTCACAGGTGAGCAGTTCTTC
J: TRBJ2-1
D: NA
V: TRBV11-2

CDR3: CASSPSRGLQPQHF
DNA: TGTGCCAGCAGTCCTTCTAGGGGGCTTCAGCCCCAGCATTTT
J: TRBJ1-5
D: TRBD1
V: TRBV27

CDR3: CASSQGLAGYNEQFF
DNA: TGTGCCAGCTCACAGGGACTAGCGGGGTACAATGAGCAGTTCTTC
J: TRBJ2-1
D: TRBD2
V: TRBV18

CDR3: CASSRTWATNYEQYF
DNA: TGTGCCAGCAGCCGCACCTGGGCTACAAACTACGAGCAGTACTTC
J: TRBJ2-7
D: NA
V: TRBV5-4

CDR3: CASSSPGEQYF
DNA: TGTGCCAGCAGTTCTCCAGGCGAGCAGTACTTC
J: TRBJ2-7
D: NA
V: TRBV6-5

CDR3: CASKNLATQETQYF
DNA: TGCGCCAGCAAAAATCTAGCGACCCAAGAGACCCAGTACTTC
J: TRBJ2-5
D: NA
V: TRBV10-2

CDR3: CASTRNRVDEQFF
DNA: TGTGCCAGCACTCGTAACAGGGTTGATGAGCAGTTCTTC
J: TRBJ2-1
D: NA
V: TRBV6-5

CDR3: CASSLDVGVSYEQYF
DNA: TGTGCCAGCAGCTTAGATGTGGGAGTTTCCTACGAGCAGTACTTC
J: TRBJ2-7
D: NA
V: TRBV7-6

CDR3: CASSLVGTSGSYNEQFF
DNA: TGTGCCAGCAGCTTAGTAGGGACTAGCGGGTCATACAATGAGCAGTTCTTC
J: TRBJ2-1
D: TRBD2
V: TRBV7-8

CDR3: CASSDLGYEQYF
DNA: TGTGCCAGCAGTGACCTCGGGTACGAGCAGTACTTC
J: TRBJ2-7
D: NA
V: TRBV2

CDR3: CASSSTDSSREQYF
DNA: TGTGCCAGCAGCTCCACTGACAGTTCTCGCGAGCAGTACTTC
J: TRBJ2-7
D: NA
V: TRBV7-9

CDR3: CASSLGGDYTEAFF
DNA: TGTGCCAGCAGCTTAGGGGGGGATTACACTGAAGCTTTCTTT
J: TRBJ1-1
D: NA
V: TRBV7-9

CDR3: CASSAGQGSTEAFF
DNA: TGTGCCAGCAGCGCGGGACAGGGGAGCACTGAAGCTTTCTTT
J: TRBJ1-1
D: TRBD1
V: TRBV2

CDR3: CASGAGLSSGLKFNTGELFF
DNA: TGTGCCAGTGGGGCGGGCCTTTCTTCGGGACTAAAGTTTAACACCGGGGAGCTGTTTTTT
J: TRBJ2-2
D: TRBD2
V: TRBV19

CDR3: CACEAGGRQPQHF
DNA: TGTGCCTGTGAGGCAGGGGGCCGTCAGCCCCAGCATTTT
J: TRBJ1-5
D: TRBD1
V: TRBV19

CDR3: CASRPGTGSSYGYTF
DNA: TGTGCCAGCAGGCCCGGGACAGGGAGTTCCTATGGCTACACCTTC
J: TRBJ1-2
D: TRBD1
V: TRBV6-5

CDR3: CASRNVYEQYF
DNA: TGTGCCTCCAGAAATGTCTACGAGCAGTACTTC
J: TRBJ2-7
D: NA
V: TRBV6-5

CDR3: CAWSVSGQTGELFF
DNA: TGTGCCTGGAGTGTGTCAGGGCAAACCGGGGAGCTGTTTTTT
J: TRBJ2-2
D: NA
V: TRBV30

CDR3: CASSTLLVGELFF
DNA: TGTGCCAGCAGTACCTTACTGGTCGGGGAGCTGTTTTTT
J: TRBJ2-2
D: NA
V: TRBV7-2

CDR3: CASSVDPQGSYGYTF
DNA: TGTGCCAGCAGCGTAGATCCCCAGGGGTCCTATGGCTACACCTTC
J: TRBJ1-2
D: NA
V: TRBV9